The rows below give T cell receptor beta chains drawn from one sample of a study of blood T cell repertoires in COVID-19. Measured with immunoSEQ multiplex PCR; TCRdb has only the in-frame clones, and not every one. The profile shows 350,000 to 500,000 clones, approximately 91% of them singletons. Sequencing was performed on PBMCs or T cells enriched from blood (not recorded which). The source is a young woman who had been exposed to COVID-19. The CDR3 runs from the conserved cysteine through the conserved F or W. A D gene is named only where the DNA matches it firmly. Rows may omit the clone size; those that give it use once, few, many or a size class.

clone size	J gene	V gene	D gene	CDR3 DNA	CDR3 protein
NA	TRBJ2-7	TRBV6-6	NA	TGTGCCAGCAGTTACTCCCAAGCATACGAGCAGTACTTC	CASSYSQAYEQYF
NA	TRBJ1-1	TRBV13	NA	TGTGCCAGCAGCTTTGATACAGGCGAGGAAAATGAAGCTTTCTTT	CASSFDTGEENEAFF
NA	TRBJ2-5	TRBV7-6	NA	TGTGCCAGCAGCTCCAGGTTCCCCCAAGGCAAGCCGTTCCAAGAGACCCAGTACTTC	CASSSRFPQGKPFQETQYF
NA	TRBJ2-3	TRBV4-3	TRBD2	TGCGCCAGCAGCCAAGACCGTACTAGCGATAGGCCAGATACGCAGTATTTT	CASSQDRTSDRPDTQYF
NA	TRBJ2-6	TRBV9	NA	TGTGCCAGCAGCGTGGGCAGGGCAAGCTCTGGGGCCAACGTCCTGACTTTC	CASSVGRASSGANVLTF
NA	TRBJ2-1	TRBV1	NA	TGCACCAGCCTCCGATGTGCCGGGGGGGATTACAATGAGCAGTTCTTC	CTSLRCAGGDYNEQFF
NA	TRBJ2-1	TRBV4-2	TRBD2	TGTGCCAGCAGCCAAGGATCCGGGACTAGCGGGGGGGCCGGCAATGAGCAGTTCTTC	CASSQGSGTSGGAGNEQFF
NA	TRBJ2-3	TRBV28	TRBD2	TGTGCCAGCAGTACTAGCGGGAGGGCCCCCACAGATACGCAGTATTTT	CASSTSGRAPTDTQYF
NA	TRBJ2-1	TRBV9	TRBD2	TGTGCCAGCAGCGTCCTTTTCGGGGGGGCCAATGAGCAGTTCTTC	CASSVLFGGANEQFF
NA	TRBJ2-7	TRBV7-2	NA	TGTGCCAGCAGCCATAAGACGGACTCGATGGGCGAGCAGTACTTC	CASSHKTDSMGEQYF
NA	TRBJ1-1	TRBV5-4	NA	TGTGCCAGCAGCTTGGGCCAGTATGCCACTGAAGCTTTCTTT	CASSLGQYATEAFF
NA	TRBJ1-2	TRBV6-6	NA	TGTGCCAGCAGTTACTCCCGGACAGTCCTCTATGGCTACACCTTC	CASSYSRTVLYGYTF
NA	TRBJ1-4	TRBV7-9	NA	TGTGCCAGCAGCTTAGAAGACAGCCTTACTAATGAAAAACTGTTTTTT	CASSLEDSLTNEKLFF
NA	TRBJ2-1	TRBV5-6	TRBD1	TGTGCCAGCAGCTTGGCCTTCAGGGGGCAGGCCTACAATGAGCAGTTCTTC	CASSLAFRGQAYNEQFF
NA	TRBJ1-5	TRBV5-5	NA	TGTGCCAGCAGCTTCTCCGGTCATCAGCCCCAGCATTTT	CASSFSGHQPQHF
NA	TRBJ1-2	TRBV6-5	TRBD1	TGTGCCAGCCGGACAGGGCAGCACTATGGCTACACCTTC	CASRTGQHYGYTF
NA	TRBJ2-7	TRBV14	NA	TGTGCCAGCAGCCAAGTTTGGTCTGGGATTGGAGGCGAGCAGTACTTC	CASSQVWSGIGGEQYF
NA	TRBJ2-3	TRBV14	NA	TGTGCCAGCAGCCAAGTTGGGCCAGATACGCAGTATTTT	CASSQVGPDTQYF
few	TRBJ1-2	TRBV19	NA	TGTGCCAGTAGGAATTCGGTTTCCCGGGGCTATGGCTACACCTTC	CASRNSVSRGYGYTF
NA	TRBJ1-2	TRBV28	NA	TGTGCCAGCAGTTTCCCAGGAGGGGCGGTCACTCAGTACACCTTC	CASSFPGGAVTQYTF
NA	TRBJ1-5	TRBV11-2	NA	TGTGCCAGCAGCTTAGGACAGTTTAATCAGCCCCAGCATTTT	CASSLGQFNQPQHF
NA	TRBJ2-5	TRBV29-1	NA	TGCAGCGCCGGTTGGGGCCCCTTAGGTAAAGAGACCCAGTACTTC	CSAGWGPLGKETQYF
NA	TRBJ1-1	TRBV29-1	NA	TGCAGCGTTGACGGCCTTCAGGCTGAAGCTTTCTTT	CSVDGLQAEAFF
NA	TRBJ2-1	TRBV7-3	TRBD2	TGTGCCAGCAGCCCGCGTTATGCGGGGGGTTCCTACAATGAGCAGTTCTTC	CASSPRYAGGSYNEQFF
NA	TRBJ2-2	TRBV6-5	NA	TGTGCCAGCAGTTACTCGGTTACTAGGGAGCTGTTTTTT	CASSYSVTRELFF
once	TRBJ1-2	TRBV24-1	TRBD1	TGTGCCACCAGTGAGGGGACAGTCTATGGCTACACCTTC	CATSEGTVYGYTF
NA	TRBJ1-2	TRBV12-3/TRBV12-4	NA	TGTGCCAGCAGTTTGGGCGGGCGGGTAGGCTACACCTTC	CASSLGGRVGYTF
NA	TRBJ2-3	TRBV21-1	NA	TGTGCCAGCAGCAAAGAAAGAGGGGGCCCATCGGGAGATACGCAGTATTTT	CASSKERGGPSGDTQYF
NA	TRBJ1-1	TRBV5-4	TRBD1	TGTGCCAGCAGCTTGGAAGAGACAGGGCCCGCCGGGGCTTTCTTT	CASSLEETGPAGAFF
NA	TRBJ2-5	TRBV3-1/TRBV3-2	NA	TGTGCCAGCAGCCACCGTGGGGGGGCCGCGGAGACCCAGTACTTC	CASSHRGGAAETQYF
once	TRBJ1-5	TRBV19	NA	TGTGCCAGTAGTATTTCGGGATATAGCAATCAGCCCCAGCATTTT	CASSISGYSNQPQHF
NA	TRBJ1-5	TRBV19	NA	TGTGCCAGTAGTGACAGGAAATATAGCAATCAGCCCCAGCATTTT	CASSDRKYSNQPQHF
NA	TRBJ2-1	TRBV11-2	NA	TGTGCCAGCAGTTTGCTGCAGGGGAGAGGCTACAATGAGCAGTTCTTC	CASSLLQGRGYNEQFF
NA	TRBJ2-7	TRBV9	NA	TGTGCCAGCAGCCCCATCTCCTACGAGCAGTACTTC	CASSPISYEQYF
NA	TRBJ1-1	TRBV27	TRBD1	TGTGCCAGCAGTTTGACAGGGAGGAACACTGAAGCTTTCTTT	CASSLTGRNTEAFF
NA	TRBJ1-1	TRBV5-6	TRBD1	TGTGCCAGCAGCCGAGGACAGGTGAACACTGAAGCTTTCTTT	CASSRGQVNTEAFF
once	TRBJ1-2	TRBV18	TRBD1	TGTGCCAGCTCCCATGCTCCGGGACAGGGAGTTGGCTACACCTTC	CASSHAPGQGVGYTF
NA	TRBJ1-1	TRBV5-1	TRBD1	TGCGCCAGCAGCTTGGCCGTGGGACAGGGGACCACTGAAGCTTTCTTT	CASSLAVGQGTTEAFF
NA	TRBJ2-7	TRBV5-1	NA	TGCGCCAGCAGCTCGCTGGAACCAGGGTCCTACGAGCAGTACTTC	CASSSLEPGSYEQYF
few	TRBJ2-1	TRBV27	NA	TGTGCCAGCAGTTATATGAGCTCCTACAATGAGCAGTTCTTC	CASSYMSSYNEQFF
NA	TRBJ1-5	TRBV28	NA	TGTGCCAGCAGTTTCTTTTCTCAGGTTCAGCCCCAGCATTTT	CASSFFSQVQPQHF
NA	TRBJ1-4	TRBV18	TRBD1	TGTGCCAGCTCACCGCAGGGGGCGGCTAATGAAAAACTGTTTTTT	CASSPQGAANEKLFF